These T cell receptor beta chains were read from a single sample in a study of breast tumors, draining lymph nodes, adjacent tissues. One entry per CDR3 protein, called by TCRdb with MiXCR from the multiplex PCR reads. Among about 100,000 distinct CDR3 sequences listed, 21% were seen once. The sequencing sample was made of axillary lymph node tissue. All receptors come from a female donor with breast cancer. Some clones in this sample may be carry-over from other donors' samples. Each CDR3 is given with its conserved first and last residue. A D gene is named only where the DNA matches it firmly. Expanded clones are given a class, and other clones once, few, many or no size at all.

V gene,J gene,clone size,D gene,CDR3 DNA,CDR3 protein
TRBV7-9,TRBJ2-3,many,NA,TGTGCCAGCAGCTTAGTCCCAGGGCCCCCGATCACAGATACGCAGTATTTT,CASSLVPGPPITDTQYF
TRBV20-1,TRBJ2-1,many,TRBD2,TGCAGTGCTAGAGCTCCCCAGGGAGCGGGGGCTGAGCAGTTCTTC,CSARAPQGAGAEQFF
TRBV10-3,TRBJ2-1,many,TRBD2,TGTGCCATCGGACTAGCGGGGAGCAATGAGCAGTTCTTC,CAIGLAGSNEQFF
TRBV18,TRBJ2-1,few,NA,TGTGCCAGCTCAACTAGCAATGAGCAGTTCTTC,CASSTSNEQFF
TRBV9,TRBJ1-2,NA,NA,TGTGCCAGCAGCGTAGTCTCCAGAAACAATGGCTACACCTTC,CASSVVSRNNGYTF
TRBV29-1,TRBJ2-2,NA,NA,TGCAGCGTTGAGGAACAGCTAAACACCGGGGAGCTGTTTTTT,CSVEEQLNTGELFF
TRBV3-1,TRBJ2-2,many,TRBD2,TGTGCCAGCGGGAGGGCCGATATTCACGGGGAGCTGTTTTTT,CASGRADIHGELFF
TRBV6-6,TRBJ1-2,many,NA,TGTGCCAGCAGTTACTCTACGAAGGGCGACGGCTACACCTTC,CASSYSTKGDGYTF
TRBV25-1,TRBJ2-3,many,NA,TGTGCCAGCAGTGTTTCCCGGGCTTATATGGATACGCAGTATTTT,CASSVSRAYMDTQYF
TRBV5-1,TRBJ2-3,NA,NA,TGCGCCAGCAGCGGACAGCCGGGTGGGGGCACAGATACGCAGTATTTT,CASSGQPGGGTDTQYF
TRBV2,TRBJ1-2,many,TRBD1,TGTGCCAGCAGTGGGGGGACAGGAACCTATGGCTACACCTTC,CASSGGTGTYGYTF
TRBV13,TRBJ1-5,NA,NA,TGTGCCAGCAGCTTACGTGGCGAGGCCCAGCATTTT,CASSLRGEAQHF
TRBV2,TRBJ1-1,once,NA,TGTGCCAGCAGGTGGGCCTTTGGGGGTATGAACACTGAAGCTTTCTTT,CASRWAFGGMNTEAFF
TRBV4-1,TRBJ1-6,many,NA,TGCGCCAGCAGCCGGTTCGCCGAGGGTATCGGAGATTCACCCCTCCACTTT,CASSRFAEGIGDSPLHF
TRBV6-1,TRBJ2-5,many,TRBD1,TGTGCCAGCAGTGATGCTCAGGGGGCTTGGGAGACCCAGTACTTC,CASSDAQGAWETQYF
TRBV5-5,TRBJ2-1,many,NA,TGTGCCAGCAGCTGGCTGAATGAGCAGTTCTTC,CASSWLNEQFF
TRBV7-3,TRBJ2-2,NA,TRBD1,TGTGCCAGCAGCCCGACTCCGGGACAGGGGGCTTCCGGGGAGCTGTTTTTT,CASSPTPGQGASGELFF
TRBV30,TRBJ2-7,many,NA,TGTGCCTGGAGTGCAGGGACTTTTCCCTACGAGCAGTACTTC,CAWSAGTFPYEQYF
TRBV3-1,TRBJ2-7,many,NA,TGTGCCAGCAGCCCTGGGGGCGGTAGCTCCTACGAGCAGTACTTC,CASSPGGGSSYEQYF
TRBV20-1,TRBJ2-7,many,NA,TGCAGTGCTCTCGATGGTCTGTCCTCCTACGAGCAGTACTTC,CSALDGLSSYEQYF
TRBV2,TRBJ2-3,many,TRBD1,TGTGCCAGCAGTGACAGGGGGCACAACACAGATACGCAGTATTTT,CASSDRGHNTDTQYF
TRBV29-1,TRBJ2-3,many,TRBD2,TGCAGCGTGAGCGGGGGAGGGACAGATACGCAGTATTTT,CSVSGGGTDTQYF
TRBV20-1,TRBJ2-5,many,NA,TGCAGTGCTAGAGATCTTTTTGCTTCCCAAGAGACCCAGTACTTC,CSARDLFASQETQYF
TRBV5-5,TRBJ2-2,few,TRBD2,TGTGCCAGCAGCTTGACTAGCGGGAGTCATACCGGGGAGCTGTTTTTT,CASSLTSGSHTGELFF
TRBV3-1,TRBJ1-6,NA,NA,TGTGCCAGCAGCCAAGAGTCGGGCAGAAATTCACCCCTCCACTTT,CASSQESGRNSPLHF
TRBV4-1,TRBJ1-5,many,TRBD1,TGCGCCAGCAGCCAAGATGCGACAGGGGGCTGGCCCCAGCATTTT,CASSQDATGGWPQHF
TRBV11-3,TRBJ2-2,NA,NA,TGTGCCAGCAGCTTAGGGGTCTGGGGGAAGAACACCGGGGAGCTGTTTTTT,CASSLGVWGKNTGELFF
TRBV5-1,TRBJ2-2,many,NA,TGCGCCAGCAGCTTCCGGGGTGCGAACACCGGGGAGCTGTTTTTT,CASSFRGANTGELFF
TRBV5-4,TRBJ2-1,many,TRBD2,TGTGCCAGCAGCTTAAACGGACTAGCGGGAGCAGCTAATGAGCAGTTCTTC,CASSLNGLAGAANEQFF
TRBV27,TRBJ1-6,many,TRBD1,TGTGCCAGCAGTCCCCGGACAGGCTATAATTCACCCCTCCACTTT,CASSPRTGYNSPLHF
TRBV5-1,TRBJ2-5,NA,TRBD2,TGCGCCAGCAGTTCTAGCGGGAGACTGGAGACCCAGTACTTC,CASSSSGRLETQYF
TRBV4-1,TRBJ2-7,many,TRBD1,TGCGCCAGCGGCTTACAGGGGGTCGGAGAGCAGTACTTC,CASGLQGVGEQYF
TRBV20-1,TRBJ2-5,many,NA,TGCAGTGCTAGAGATTCACGGGGGTGGGAGACCCAGTACTTC,CSARDSRGWETQYF
TRBV12-3/TRBV12-4,TRBJ2-4,NA,TRBD1,TGTGCCACCAAAGCCGGGACAGGGAATCTCCTAGCCAAAAACATTCAGTACTTC,CATKAGTGNLLAKNIQYF
TRBV14,TRBJ1-6,many,NA,TGTGCCAGCAGCCCCTATGCAGATTCACCCCTCCACTTT,CASSPYADSPLHF
TRBV5-5,TRBJ1-5,many,TRBD1,TGTGCCAGCAGCTACCGGGACAGGGTTCAGCCCCAGCATTTT,CASSYRDRVQPQHF
TRBV27,TRBJ2-3,NA,NA,TGTGCCAGCAGTTCCCCGACTAGAAGCACAGATACGCAGTATTTT,CASSSPTRSTDTQYF
TRBV28,TRBJ2-3,many,NA,TGTGCCAGCAGCCCAGGACAGCCCGAGGATACGCAGTATTTT,CASSPGQPEDTQYF
TRBV20-1,TRBJ1-6,many,TRBD1,TGCAGTGCTTCGAAACCGGGACAGGATAATTCACCCCTCCACTTT,CSASKPGQDNSPLHF
TRBV4-1,TRBJ2-1,many,TRBD1,TGCGCCAGCAGCCAACCCAACAGGGGGAGCTCCTACAATGAGCAGTTCTTC,CASSQPNRGSSYNEQFF
TRBV19,TRBJ2-2,NA,NA,TGTGCCAGTAGTACAGCGCAGGACACCGGGGAGCTGTTTTTC,CASSTAQDTGELFF
TRBV12-5,TRBJ1-1,few,NA,TGTGCTAGTGGTTGGGGAGGCACTGAAGCTTTCTTT,CASGWGGTEAFF
TRBV20-1,TRBJ1-2,many,TRBD1,TGCAGTGCTAGAGATCCAGGGGGCTATGGCTACACCTTC,CSARDPGGYGYTF